This TCR beta chain is from a study of circulating CD8 cells and anti-PD-1 response in melanoma. Study-level background: Nivolumab was given intravenously at 3 mg/kg every 2 weeks.

Study-wide findings and caveats: TIGIT repertoires were least diverse, DNEG repertoires most diverse. Patients included both untreated and previously treated individuals.

Using about 15 ng of total RNA, TCR libraries were made with the QIAseq Immune Repertoire TCR panel. MiXCR, applied by TCRdb to the reads, yields one record per CDR3 protein. The table lists 95 to 150 distinct CDR3 sequences, 3.5% to 4.5% of them singletons. Sorting of live CD3+CD8+TCRalphabeta+ cells by PD-1 and/or TIGIT gave four subsets. The V gene's germline CDR1 is MNHNY and CDR2 SVGAGI (reference sequence). Trimming removed 5 bases from V and 2 bases from J, with 10 bases in between. The length of the CDR3 is 13 residues. This clonotype is large in the sample. Its antigen is undetermined. This specimen was CD8+ T cells from PBMCs, taken at baseline or after one month of anti-PD-1 therapy (not recorded which). This chain connects TRBV6-6 to TRBJ2-7; D is uncertain. The clonotype originates from a human donor with melanoma. CDR3 DNA sequence: TGTGCCAGCAGTGGCGGATCCCCCTACGAGCAGTACTTC. It specifies CASSGGSPYEQYF.